This T cell receptor beta chain comes out of a study of cytomegalovirus exposure and HLA in healthy donors. Trimming stripped 2 bases from V and 0 bases from J, with 9 bases between. Germline V gene lookup returns CDR1 SGHDT and CDR2 YYEEEE. There are 15 residues in the CDR3. Comments on this clone: What it binds is unknown.

Researchers ran the PCR with 60 Vbeta and 13 Jbeta primers. Produced via immunoSEQ multiplex PCR; TCRdb's table is partial and in-frame only. In the table there are over 30,000 clones, about 65% of which are singletons. Overall study results and limits: In a later analysis, specific HLA alleles were associated with 15,000 to 20,000 TCR beta sequences at a 0.05 false discovery rate. A cluster of highly shared sequence variants was likely a sequencing artifact. Presence/absence analyses rested on an assumption that sequencing depth was roughly uniform across donors. The study flagged fewer than 200 TCR beta chains as cytomegalovirus-associated.

This receptor was taken from a man aged 45-65 years in good health and CMV-seropositive. Material for sequencing was PBMCs. The chain couples TRBV5-6 to TRBJ1-5, with D perhaps matching TRBD1 (6 bases). CDR3 loop: CASSFRTDSNQPQHF. The CDR3 DNA sequence: TGTGCCAGCAGCTTTCGGACAGATAGCAATCAGCCCCAGCATTTT.